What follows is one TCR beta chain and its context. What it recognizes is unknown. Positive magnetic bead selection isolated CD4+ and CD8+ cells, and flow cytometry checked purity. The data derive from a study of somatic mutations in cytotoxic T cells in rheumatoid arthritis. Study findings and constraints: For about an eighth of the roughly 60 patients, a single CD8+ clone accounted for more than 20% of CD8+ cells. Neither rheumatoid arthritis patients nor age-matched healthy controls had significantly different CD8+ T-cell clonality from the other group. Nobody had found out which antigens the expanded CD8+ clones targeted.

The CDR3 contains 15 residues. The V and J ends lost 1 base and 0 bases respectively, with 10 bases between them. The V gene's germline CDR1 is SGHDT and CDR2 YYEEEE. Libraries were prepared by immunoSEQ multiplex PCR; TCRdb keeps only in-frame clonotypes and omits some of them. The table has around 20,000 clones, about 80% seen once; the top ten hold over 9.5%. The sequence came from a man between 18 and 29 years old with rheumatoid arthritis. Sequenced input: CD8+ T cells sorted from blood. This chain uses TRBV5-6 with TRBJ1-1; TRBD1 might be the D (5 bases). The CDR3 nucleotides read TGTGCCAGCAGCTTGTATGGACAATTGAACACTGAAGCTTTCTTT. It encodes CASSLYGQLNTEAFF.